Listed below are T cell receptor beta chains from one sample, sequenced in a study of T cell changes during pregnancy in multiple sclerosis. Profiled with immunoSEQ multiplex PCR; TCRdb holds only in-frame clones, not every one. The sample shows tens of thousands of clones, 91% of them seen only once. The sample consisted of CD8+ T cells from peripheral blood mononuclear cells, taken before pregnancy. These receptors were collected from a female donor with multiple sclerosis, enrolled in a pregnancy study. The CDR3 runs from the conserved cysteine through the conserved F or W. Fields, in order: D gene, V gene, CDR3 protein. The D gene is left open where the match is weak.

>.|TRBV12-5
CASGLVEGQTYQEAFF
>TRBD2|TRBV7-2
CASSLAWSGGSGGVVYEQYF
>.|TRBV7-9
CASSPLRDEQYF
>TRBD2|TRBV2
CASSEAGLAGSYNEQFF
>.|TRBV2
CASSEDFSSYNEQFF
>.|TRBV2
CASSEGTASNQPQHF
>.|TRBV27
CASSPDRISYEQYF
>.|TRBV7-9
CASSLDRGGYEQYF
>.|TRBV27
CASSLSGGDPSSTDTQYF
>.|TRBV2
CASRIRVDIQYF
>.|TRBV15
CATSTTINRGDSNQPQHF